This is a list of T cell receptor beta chains from one sample in a study of cytomegalovirus exposure and HLA in healthy donors. Clones were sequenced by immunoSEQ multiplex PCR, and TCRdb holds only the in-frame ones, with some missing. The data show 90,000 to 150,000 clones, 70% to 85% seen once. Sample: PBMCs. Receptors were obtained from a human donor in good health. Both conserved end residues are part of each CDR3. A D gene is named only where the DNA matches it firmly. Rows give clone size only sometimes, using once, few, many, or a class for an expanded clone.

j_call d_call clone_size v_call cdr3_aa cdr3_nt
TRBJ2-2 . . TRBV5-6 CASSLTSRGTGELFF TGTGCCAGCAGCTTGACTAGCCGGGGCACCGGGGAGCTGTTTTTT
TRBJ2-3 TRBD2 few TRBV5-1 CASSLAPRSSGRAGADTQYF TGCGCCAGCAGCTTGGCCCCCCGGTCTAGCGGGAGGGCCGGGGCAGATACGCAGTATTTT
TRBJ2-5 TRBD2 few TRBV5-1 CASSLASGSQETQYF TGCGCCAGCAGCTTAGCTAGCGGGAGCCAAGAGACCCAGTACTTC
TRBJ2-5 . . TRBV2 CARAATGDLETQYF TGTGCCAGAGCCGCGACGGGAGATCTGGAGACCCAGTACTTC
TRBJ1-1 TRBD1 few TRBV4-1 CASSHPPGQVLSTEAFF TGCGCCAGCAGCCACCCACCGGGACAGGTCCTGTCCACTGAAGCTTTCTTT
TRBJ2-7 TRBD2 . TRBV27 CASALGLAATYEQYF TGTGCCAGCGCCCTGGGACTAGCGGCAACCTACGAGCAGTACTTC
TRBJ2-7 TRBD1 . TRBV11-2 CASTRQGPYEQYF TGTGCCAGCACCAGACAGGGACCCTACGAGCAGTACTTC
TRBJ2-3 TRBD2 . TRBV9 CASSAFGGRALDTQYF TGTGCCAGCAGCGCGTTTGGCGGGAGGGCTTTGGATACGCAGTATTTT
TRBJ1-5 TRBD1 . TRBV15 CATSRDGQGGQPQHF TGTGCCACCAGCAGAGATGGACAGGGGGGTCAGCCCCAGCATTTT
TRBJ1-5 . once TRBV6-1 CASSVYLQGGQPQHF TGTGCCAGCAGTGTCTACTTACAGGGTGGACAGCCCCAGCATTTT
TRBJ2-3 . . TRBV7-8 CASSLRGRSTDTQYF TGTGCCAGCAGCTTAAGGGGCCGTAGCACAGATACGCAGTATTTT
TRBJ2-5 TRBD2 . TRBV28 CASSPDGLAGWETQYF TGTGCCAGCAGTCCCGACGGACTAGCGGGGTGGGAGACCCAGTACTTC
TRBJ1-6 . . TRBV4-1 CASSQEGSDRSSYNSPLHF TGCGCCAGCAGCCAAGAGGGTTCAGATAGGAGCTCCTATAATTCACCCCTCCACTTT
TRBJ2-7 TRBD1 . TRBV15 CATSREAGTGTYEQYF TGTGCCACCAGCAGAGAAGCCGGGACAGGTACCTACGAGCAGTACTTC
TRBJ2-2 . few TRBV7-3 CASSSTVGELFF TGTGCCAGCAGCTCGACAGTCGGGGAGCTGTTTTTT
TRBJ2-2 . . TRBV10-1 CASLDRNPSGELFF TGCGCCAGCTTGGACAGAAACCCATCCGGGGAGCTGTTTTTT
TRBJ2-1 TRBD2 . TRBV19 CASSRLAGDSYNEQFF TGTGCCAGTAGTAGACTAGCGGGAGATTCCTACAATGAGCAGTTCTTC
TRBJ2-4 . . TRBV6-5 CASTTGLAKNIQYF TGTGCCAGCACCACAGGGCTAGCCAAAAACATTCAGTACTTC
TRBJ1-2 . . TRBV6-1 CASSEGSGLSNYGYTF TGTGCCAGCAGTGAGGGGTCAGGGTTGTCTAACTATGGCTACACCTTC
TRBJ1-1 TRBD1 . TRBV6-1 CASSEGRGWSLNTEAFF TGTGCCAGCAGTGAGGGCAGGGGGTGGTCGTTGAACACTGAAGCTTTCTTT
TRBJ1-3 . . TRBV11-3 CASSQRTDSGNTIYF TGTGCCAGCAGCCAAAGGACAGACTCTGGAAACACCATATATTTT
TRBJ2-3 TRBD2 few TRBV2 CASSEGITSGRTDTQYF TGTGCCAGCAGTGAGGGCATCACTAGCGGGAGAACAGATACGCAGTATTTT
TRBJ2-1 . . TRBV30 CAWALLVNEQFF TGTGCCTGGGCCCTACTAGTCAATGAGCAGTTCTTC
TRBJ2-6 . few TRBV6-5 CASSVDSSGANVLTF TGTGCCAGCAGTGTCGACAGCTCTGGGGCCAACGTCCTGACTTTC
TRBJ2-5 . . TRBV6-5 CASSYSRGGGKETQYF TGTGCCAGCAGTTACTCGAGGGGGGGCGGGAAGGAGACCCAGTACTTC
TRBJ1-4 . . TRBV5-4 CASSPKDSANEKLFF TGTGCCAGCAGCCCCAAGGACAGCGCGAATGAAAAACTGTTTTTT